The T cell receptor (beta chain) under discussion was sequenced for a study of PD-L1 blockade in urothelial cancer. This table comes from immunoSEQ multiplex PCR, and its TCRdb copy is limited to in-frame clones, with some not included. This table has about 50,000 clones, 70% to 90% appearing once. Trimming cost V 6 bases and J 4 bases; bases outside gene matches: 3. There are 12 residues in the CDR3. The germline gives CDR1 SGHNT, CDR2 YENEEA. The V gene is TRBV11-3, the J gene TRBJ2-7; TRBD2 matches 7 bases. The sample consisted of PBMCs, taken around atezolizumab (anti-PD-L1) treatment. The receptor comes from a man aged 55 to 70 with urothelial cancer. CDR3 nucleotides: TGTGCCAGCAGAGGGAGGGGATACGAGCAGTACTTC. It encodes CASRGRGYEQYF.